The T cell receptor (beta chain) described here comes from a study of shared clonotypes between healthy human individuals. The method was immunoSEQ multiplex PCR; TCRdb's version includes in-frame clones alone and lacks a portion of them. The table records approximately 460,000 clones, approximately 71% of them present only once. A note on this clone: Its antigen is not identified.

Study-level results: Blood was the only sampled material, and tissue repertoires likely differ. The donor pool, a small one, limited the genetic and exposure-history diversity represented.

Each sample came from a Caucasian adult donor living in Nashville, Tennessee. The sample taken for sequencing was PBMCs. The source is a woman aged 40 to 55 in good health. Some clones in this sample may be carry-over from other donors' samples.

CDR3 residues: CASSLGSGGREYF. CDR3 nucleotides: TGTGCCAGCAGCTTAGGGTCGGGGGGAAGGGAGTACTTC. The gene calls are TRBV11-2 and TRBJ2-7, with 7 bases aligning to TRBD2. This CDR3 has 13 amino acids. From germline, CDR1 is SGHAT and CDR2 FQNNGV. With V trimmed by 1 base and J by 11 bases, 8 bases remained unmatched.